Ten or more counts support the clone carrying this T cell receptor (beta chain). The antigen remains undetermined. From germline, CDR1 is MGHDK and CDR2 SYGVNS. This CDR3 spans 16 amino acids. The trim removed 2 bases at V and 0 bases at J, leaving 3 bases unmatched. This sample is part of a study of identical twins. Study results and limitations: Out-of-frame TCR alpha sharing in monozygotic twins exceeded recombination model predictions.

Healthy Caucasian donors formed the entire cohort. TCRdb used MiXCR to reprocess the 5' RACE reads, holding one entry per CDR3 protein. The table shows some 900,000 distinct CDR3 sequences, with roughly 12% occurring only once. These data were also filed under a second study, of yellow fever vaccine responses in identical twins. In that study: Twins' vaccine T cell response reportedly seemed partly convergent, partly personalized.

Sequenced input: PBMCs. The source of this sequence is a young woman in good health. The gene calls are TRBV25-1 and TRBJ1-4; 7 bases map to TRBD1. The CDR3 reads CASSEGQVATNEKLFF. The DNA of the CDR3 is TGTGCCAGCAGTGAAGGACAGGTTGCAACTAATGAAAAACTGTTTTTT.